Each of the 32 T cell receptor beta chains below was sequenced from the same sample in a study of cytomegalovirus exposure and HLA in healthy donors. Clones were sequenced by immunoSEQ multiplex PCR, and TCRdb holds only the in-frame ones, with some missing. The profile covers about 57,000 clones, with 85% to 95% appearing a single time and 4.5% to 6% taken by the ten largest. Input material: PBMCs. Receptors originate from a woman aged 18-29 years in good health and CMV-seronegative.

This chain links TRBV13 with TRBJ2-1; 9 nucleotides agree with TRBD2. Germline CDR1 PRHDT, CDR2 FYEKMQ (reference sequence). This CDR3 has 17 residues. J was trimmed by 9 bases and V by 3 bases; bases with no gene match: 15. The CDR3: CASSFSIGTSSSGEQFF. CDR3 sequence (DNA): TGTGCCAGCAGCTTCTCCATAGGGACTAGCTCTTCTGGTGAGCAGTTCTTC.

The V call is TRBV7-9, the J call TRBJ1-2; maybe TRBD1 (5 bases). Trimming shortened V by 4 bases and J by 8 bases, and 23 bases separated the two germline ends. Per germline, CDR1 SEHNR and CDR2 FQNEAQ (reference sequence). CDR3 length equals 16 residues. CDR3 in DNA: TGTGCCAGCAGCTCTCCACGGGGACTGAAGGGAGACGGCTACACCTTC. Translating gives CASSSPRGLKGDGYTF.

The sample holds one count of this clone. The chain has TRBV11-2 and TRBJ1-3, with a possible D match to TRBD1 (6 bases). From germline, CDR1 is SGHAT and CDR2 FQNNGV. Between the trimmed V and J ends, which lost 5 bases and 4 bases, there was a span of 15 bases. The CDR3 runs to 15 residues. For the CDR3, the DNA is TGTGCCAGCAGCCAAGTCCAGGGGATCGGAAACACCATATATTTT. It encodes CASSQVQGIGNTIYF.

Details on this clone: At the DNA level, this CDR3 is encoded by other sequences in the same sample as well. In nucleotides, the CDR3 is TGTGCCAGCAGTCTCCAACTAGCGGGGAATGAGCAGTTCTTC. It is translated as CASSLQLAGNEQFF. The V gene is TRBV27, the J gene TRBJ2-1; 10 nucleotides align to TRBD2. CDR3 length equals 14 residues. Germline lookup yields CDR1 MNHEY and CDR2 SMNVEV (reference sequence). J lost 7 bases, V lost 5 bases, and 5 bases had no gene match.

The rearrangement uses TRBV9 and TRBJ2-2; weak D call: TRBD1 (6 bases). V lost 4 bases, J lost 6 bases, and 31 bases lay in between. This CDR3 contains 20 residues. Germline V gives CDR1 SGDLS, CDR2 YYNGEE. CDR3 protein: CASSLGVFRTVGTVAGELFF. Written as DNA, the CDR3 is TGTGCCAGCAGCCTAGGGGTTTTTCGGACAGTCGGAACGGTGGCCGGGGAGCTGTTTTTT.

J is TRBJ2-7 and V is TRBV23-1; D is possibly TRBD2 (6 bases). TRBV23-1 qualifies as an ORF whose function is uncertain. Trimming removed 2 bases from V and 3 bases from J, with 14 bases in between. CDR3 length equals 15 residues. CDR3 sequence reads: CASSQQRWGGYEQYF. CDR3 DNA: TGCGCCAGCAGTCAACAAAGATGGGGAGGCTACGAGCAGTACTTC.

CDR3 in amino acids: CASSQRCGYEQYF. CDR3 DNA: TGCGCCAGCAGTCAACGGTGTGGCTACGAGCAGTACTTC. The J gene is TRBJ2-7, the V gene TRBV23-1, with unresolved D. TRBV23-1 counts as an open reading frame of uncertain function. Trimming took 2 bases from V and 3 from J, leaving 8 bases between them. This CDR3 spans 13 amino acids.

V is TRBV27 and J is TRBJ2-2, with D maybe TRBD1 (5 bases). V gave up 2 bases and J gave up 6 bases, with 13 bases separating them. The CDR3 consists of 15 residues. The germline V gene encodes CDR1 MNHEY and CDR2 SMNVEV (reference sequence). CDR3 bases: TGTGCCAGCAGTTTAGGCCAGGGTCCCTCCGGGGAGCTGTTTTTT. As protein: CASSLGQGPSGELFF.

V and J are TRBV2 and TRBJ2-5; the match to TRBD2 covers 8 bases. The CDR3 totals 15 residues. With 4 bases clipped from V and 4 bases from J, the junction kept 8 bases outside the gene matches. The germline gives CDR1 SNHLY, CDR2 FYNNEI. CDR3 nucleotides: TGTGCCAGCAGTGGCCTTCGGGCGGGAGGAGAGACCCAGTACTTC. This translates into CASSGLRAGGETQYF. Supplemented by reference TRBV2 and TRBJ2-5, the full variable domain reads EPEVTQTPSHQVTQMGQEVILRCVPISNHLYFYWYRQILGQKVEFLVSFYNNEISEKSEIFDDQFSVERPDGSNFTLKIRSTKLEDSAMYFCASSGLRAGGETQYFGPGTRLLVL.

The chain combines TRBV4-2 with TRBJ1-1, with 8 positions matching TRBD1. With 1 base clipped from V and 5 bases from J, the junction kept 12 bases outside the gene matches. The CDR3 consists of 17 residues. CDR1 and CDR2 from the germline V gene are LGHNA and YNFKEQ. For the CDR3, the DNA is TGTGCCAGCAGCCAAGGGCAGGGGGCCCATGAGAGGACTGAAGCTTTCTTT. Translating it yields CASSQGQGAHERTEAFF.

This chain links TRBV19 with TRBJ2-1; 7 nucleotides align to TRBD2. V shed 0 bases, J shed 0 bases, and the junction held 5 bases outside the gene matches. The CDR3 extends over 17 amino acids. The V gene's germline CDR1 is LNHDA and CDR2 SQIVND (reference sequence). The CDR3 nucleotides are TGTGCCAGTAGTATAGATCTAGCGGCAACCTCCTACAATGAGCAGTTCTTC. It is translated as CASSIDLAATSYNEQFF.

The rearrangement uses TRBV4-2 and TRBJ2-7, with TRBD1 identical over 8 bases. CDR3 length: 16 residues. Germline CDR1 is LGHNA and CDR2 is YNFKEQ. With V trimmed by 1 base and J by 3 bases, 8 bases remained unmatched. The CDR3 DNA is TGTGCCAGCAGCCAAGCCGTGACAGGGGCGGTCTACGAGCAGTACTTC. This gives the protein CASSQAVTGAVYEQYF.

CDR3 amino acids: CASSRQRTAGGYGYTF. The CDR3 DNA reads TGTGCCAGTAGCAGACAAAGGACAGCCGGAGGCTATGGCTACACCTTC. The chain is built from TRBV19 and TRBJ1-2; possible D gene TRBD1, 6 bases. V lost 6 bases to trimming and J lost 4 bases, with 21 bases between them. This CDR3 contains 16 residues. Germline lookup yields CDR1 LNHDA and CDR2 SQIVND (reference sequence).

V and J are TRBV9 and TRBJ1-2, with a possible D match to TRBD1 (5 bases). V shed 3 bases and J shed 4 bases, with 28 bases lying between them. The germline V gene encodes CDR1 SGDLS and CDR2 YYNGEE. This CDR3 is 19 amino acids long. Here the CDR3 reads CASSGRRGVDSDGIYGYTF. CDR3 nucleotide sequence: TGTGCCAGCAGCGGCCGGAGGGGCGTGGATTCAGACGGGATCTATGGCTACACCTTC.

The V call is TRBV5-4, the J call TRBJ1-4; D perhaps matches TRBD1 (5 bases). The CDR3 is 14 residues long. Trimming took off 4 bases at V and 7 bases at J, with 14 bases between the two ends. The V gene's germline CDR1 is SGHNT and CDR2 YYREEE (reference sequence). CDR3 sequence reads: CASSRGGPGEKLFF. The CDR3 nucleotides read TGTGCCAGCAGCCGGGGGGGACCTGGTGAAAAACTGTTTTTT. Full variable domain (missing parts from reference TRBV5-4 and TRBJ1-4): ETGVTQSPTHLIKTRGQQVTLRCSSQSGHNTVSWYQQALGQGPQFIFQYYREEENGRGNFPPRFSGLQFPNYSSELNVNALELDDSALYLCASSRGGPGEKLFFGSGTQLSVL.

The CDR3 loop reads CASSRSGTYNEQFF. CDR3 sequence (DNA): TGTGCCAGCAGCAGAAGCGGGACCTACAATGAGCAGTTCTTC. The chain recombines TRBV9 with TRBJ2-1; TRBD2 matches 7 bases. Losses at the gene ends were 4 bases for V and 2 bases for J; bases not matched to a gene: 3. Germline-derived CDR1 and CDR2 are SGDLS and YYNGEE. The CDR3 consists of 14 residues.

The chain combines TRBV2 with TRBJ1-1; TRBD1 is a possible D gene (5 bases). The CDR3 is 14 residues long. Deletions cut 6 bases from V and 0 bases from J, with 11 bases between. Germline loops: CDR1 SNHLY, CDR2 FYNNEI. CDR3 sequence: CASRPGLVNTEAFF. As DNA, the CDR3 is TGTGCCAGCAGGCCGGGACTCGTGAACACTGAAGCTTTCTTT.

Written as DNA, the CDR3 is TGTGCCAGCGTTGCGGTCCTAGCGGGGGACAATGAGCAGTTCTTC. This sequence encodes CASVAVLAGDNEQFF. This chain uses TRBV27 with TRBJ2-1; 10 bases map to TRBD2. Trimming cost V 8 bases and J 5 bases; bases outside gene matches: 9. Germline values: CDR1 MNHEY, CDR2 SMNVEV (reference sequence). The CDR3 extends over 15 amino acids.

This clone has a handful of counts. In DNA form, the CDR3 reads TGTGCCAGTAGTCTGGTATCGGTAGCGAACACTGAAGCTTTCTTT. Protein: CASSLVSVANTEAFF. The V call is TRBV19, the J call TRBJ1-1; D is unclear. The CDR3 runs 15 residues. V lost 5 bases to trimming and J lost 1 base, with 14 bases between them. Germline V gene data show CDR1 as LNHDA and CDR2 as SQIVND (reference sequence).

The rearrangement joins TRBV18 to TRBJ1-5, with a tentative D call TRBD1 (6 bases). V was trimmed by 3 bases and J by 7 bases, leaving 13 bases between them. From germline, CDR1 is KGHSH and CDR2 LQKENI. This CDR3 is 14 amino acids long. CDR3 sequence: CASSPPGAEQPQHF. CDR3 DNA: TGTGCCAGCTCACCGCCAGGGGCAGAGCAGCCCCAGCATTTT.

The V gene is TRBV6-1, the J gene TRBJ1-2; TRBD1 agrees at 10 bases. The germline V gene has CDR1 MNHNS and CDR2 SASEGT. The V and J ends lost 1 base and 4 bases, in that order; junction bases with no gene match: 6. CDR3 length: 16 residues. The CDR3 protein is CASSEGTTGGIYGYTF. The CDR3 DNA reads as TGTGCCAGCAGTGAAGGAACGACAGGGGGCATCTATGGCTACACCTTC.

The chain recombines TRBV7-9 with TRBJ1-1; D might be TRBD1 (5 bases). Germline-derived CDR1 and CDR2 are SEHNR and FQNEAQ (reference sequence). The CDR3 contains 15 residues. The V gene lost 2 bases and the J gene lost 2 bases, with 12 bases spanning the gap. The CDR3 DNA sequence: TGTGCCAGCAGCTTATTCGCAGGGATTAACACTGAAGCTTTCTTT. Protein sequence: CASSLFAGINTEAFF.

This rearrangement joins TRBV11-2 to TRBJ2-1; D perhaps matches TRBD1 (5 bases). The CDR3 contains 17 residues. Germline CDR1 is SGHAT and CDR2 is FQNNGV. V was trimmed by 6 bases and J by 0 bases, leaving 18 bases between them. CDR3 residues: CASRKRGEVPSYNEQFF. CDR3 bases: TGTGCCAGCAGGAAAAGGGGTGAGGTCCCCTCCTACAATGAGCAGTTCTTC.

The rearrangement uses TRBV6-4 and TRBJ1-2; D may be TRBD1 (5 bases). The CDR3 contains 14 residues. Germline CDR1 is MRHNA and CDR2 is SNTAGT. Trimming pared 6 bases from V and 6 bases from J, leaving 17 bases between. The CDR3 sequence is CASRPGGEENGYTF. In DNA, the CDR3 is TGTGCCAGCAGACCGGGGGGTGAGGAGAATGGCTACACCTTC.

The rearrangement uses TRBV27 and TRBJ2-3; unclear D gene. Per germline, CDR1 MNHEY and CDR2 SMNVEV (reference sequence). V lost 11 bases to trimming and J lost 2 bases, with 5 bases between them. The CDR3 length is 10 residues. CDR3 nucleotides: TGTGCCCCTTACACAGATACGCAGTATTTT. Translated, it gives CAPYTDTQYF.

The CDR3 DNA follows: TGTGCCAGCAGTTTGATAGCGGGGGCGGCAGATACGCAGTATTTT. It specifies CASSLIAGAADTQYF. The chain recombines TRBV27 with TRBJ2-3; TRBD2 matches at 9 bases. Germline trimming cut 3 bases from V and 4 bases from J; bases unmatched to any gene: 5. Looked up from germline, CDR1 is MNHEY and CDR2 is SMNVEV (reference sequence). This CDR3 has 15 residues.

This clone has only a few counts. V is TRBV5-5 and J is TRBJ2-7, with D hard to call. CDR1 is SGHKS, CDR2 YYEKEE, per germline (reference sequence). This CDR3 contains 14 residues. V was shortened by 4 bases and J by 0 bases, with 11 bases between the two germline ends. Written as DNA, the CDR3 is TGTGCCAGCAGCCGGGTTTTCGACTCCTACGAGCAGTACGTC. This sequence encodes CASSRVFDSYEQYV.

This chain connects TRBV6-1 to TRBJ1-2, with 10 bases fitting TRBD1. V lost 7 bases and J lost 5; bases outside the gene matches: 10. Germline lookup yields CDR1 MNHNS and CDR2 SASEGT. This CDR3 region has 15 residues. In DNA, the CDR3 is TGTGCCAGCAACGCGGAGACAGGGGGCCCTTATGGCTACACCTTC. Translation gives CASNAETGGPYGYTF.

The gene calls are TRBV10-3 and TRBJ1-5; TRBD1 matches 7 bases. The junction had 2 bases not matched to a gene; V was cut back by 4 bases and J by 2 bases. CDR1 ENHRY and CDR2 SYGVKD come from the germline V gene. This CDR3 is built from 14 residues. CDR3 bases: TGTGCCATCAGTGTCCAGGGGGGCAATCAGCCCCAGCATTTT. It translates to CAISVQGGNQPQHF.

The J gene is TRBJ1-3, the V gene TRBV27; 9 nucleotides agree with TRBD1. Germline CDR1 is MNHEY and CDR2 is SMNVEV (reference sequence). V gave up 4 bases and J gave up 6 bases; unmatched junction bases: 13. The CDR3 covers 17 residues. CDR3 bases: TGTGCCAGCAGTTCAATCTGGACAGGGGCCCGATTAAACACCATATATTTT. Amino acids: CASSSIWTGARLNTIYF.

The J gene is TRBJ2-2, the V gene TRBV19; possibly TRBD2 for D (6 bases). Germline V gene data show CDR1 as LNHDA and CDR2 as SQIVND (reference sequence). The CDR3 consists of 17 residues. V was trimmed by 1 base and J by 2 bases, leaving 14 bases between them. The CDR3, as DNA: TGTGCCAGTAGTATAGCTTGGCGGGGCCCAAACACCGGGGAGCTGTTTTTT. Translating it yields CASSIAWRGPNTGELFF. The variable domain in full, with the rest retrieved from reference TRBV19 and TRBJ2-2, is DGGITQSPKYLFRKEGQNVTLSCEQNLNHDAMYWYRQDPGQGLRLIYYSQIVNDFQKGDIAEGYSVSREKKESFPLTVTSAQKNPTAFYLCASSIAWRGPNTGELFFGEGSRLTVL.

J is TRBJ2-1 and V is TRBV6-4; TRBD2 agrees at 8 bases. V was clipped by 2 bases and J by 0 bases; unmatched bases: 0. Germline assignment: CDR1 MRHNA and CDR2 SNTAGT. CDR3 length: 15 amino acids. CDR3 loop: CASSDTSGSYNEQFF. As DNA, the CDR3 is TGTGCCAGCAGTGACACTAGCGGCTCCTACAATGAGCAGTTCTTC.